This T cell receptor beta chain was identified during a study of blood T cell repertoires in COVID-19. Study at large: Acute and convalescent COVID-19 specimens originated in the United States, Italy and Spain. The analysed material was cDNA or gDNA that came from T cells, B-cell-depleted T cells, or PBMCs.

Authors' analysis steps: It was from reference gene primer amplification that nucleated cell counts were estimated. The data were produced by immunoSEQ multiplex PCR, yet TCRdb's version contains in-frame clones alone and is incomplete. That table gives V, J and clone size, and the DNA gave D and trimming. The sample contains about 180,000 clones, roughly 83% of which appear only once. The sequenced material came from peripheral blood. The TCR originated in a human donor in a cohort sampled during active COVID-19.

The CDR3 DNA follows: TGTGCCAGCGGGGGCGGGAGGGCCTTTTACAATGAGCAGTTCTTC. It translates to CASGGGRAFYNEQFF. The chain couples TRBV2 to TRBJ2-1; 9 bases line up with TRBD2. There are 15 residues in the CDR3. The germline CDR1 and CDR2 sequences are SNHLY and FYNNEI. Trimming took 8 bases from V and 4 from J; bases not matched to a gene: 9.